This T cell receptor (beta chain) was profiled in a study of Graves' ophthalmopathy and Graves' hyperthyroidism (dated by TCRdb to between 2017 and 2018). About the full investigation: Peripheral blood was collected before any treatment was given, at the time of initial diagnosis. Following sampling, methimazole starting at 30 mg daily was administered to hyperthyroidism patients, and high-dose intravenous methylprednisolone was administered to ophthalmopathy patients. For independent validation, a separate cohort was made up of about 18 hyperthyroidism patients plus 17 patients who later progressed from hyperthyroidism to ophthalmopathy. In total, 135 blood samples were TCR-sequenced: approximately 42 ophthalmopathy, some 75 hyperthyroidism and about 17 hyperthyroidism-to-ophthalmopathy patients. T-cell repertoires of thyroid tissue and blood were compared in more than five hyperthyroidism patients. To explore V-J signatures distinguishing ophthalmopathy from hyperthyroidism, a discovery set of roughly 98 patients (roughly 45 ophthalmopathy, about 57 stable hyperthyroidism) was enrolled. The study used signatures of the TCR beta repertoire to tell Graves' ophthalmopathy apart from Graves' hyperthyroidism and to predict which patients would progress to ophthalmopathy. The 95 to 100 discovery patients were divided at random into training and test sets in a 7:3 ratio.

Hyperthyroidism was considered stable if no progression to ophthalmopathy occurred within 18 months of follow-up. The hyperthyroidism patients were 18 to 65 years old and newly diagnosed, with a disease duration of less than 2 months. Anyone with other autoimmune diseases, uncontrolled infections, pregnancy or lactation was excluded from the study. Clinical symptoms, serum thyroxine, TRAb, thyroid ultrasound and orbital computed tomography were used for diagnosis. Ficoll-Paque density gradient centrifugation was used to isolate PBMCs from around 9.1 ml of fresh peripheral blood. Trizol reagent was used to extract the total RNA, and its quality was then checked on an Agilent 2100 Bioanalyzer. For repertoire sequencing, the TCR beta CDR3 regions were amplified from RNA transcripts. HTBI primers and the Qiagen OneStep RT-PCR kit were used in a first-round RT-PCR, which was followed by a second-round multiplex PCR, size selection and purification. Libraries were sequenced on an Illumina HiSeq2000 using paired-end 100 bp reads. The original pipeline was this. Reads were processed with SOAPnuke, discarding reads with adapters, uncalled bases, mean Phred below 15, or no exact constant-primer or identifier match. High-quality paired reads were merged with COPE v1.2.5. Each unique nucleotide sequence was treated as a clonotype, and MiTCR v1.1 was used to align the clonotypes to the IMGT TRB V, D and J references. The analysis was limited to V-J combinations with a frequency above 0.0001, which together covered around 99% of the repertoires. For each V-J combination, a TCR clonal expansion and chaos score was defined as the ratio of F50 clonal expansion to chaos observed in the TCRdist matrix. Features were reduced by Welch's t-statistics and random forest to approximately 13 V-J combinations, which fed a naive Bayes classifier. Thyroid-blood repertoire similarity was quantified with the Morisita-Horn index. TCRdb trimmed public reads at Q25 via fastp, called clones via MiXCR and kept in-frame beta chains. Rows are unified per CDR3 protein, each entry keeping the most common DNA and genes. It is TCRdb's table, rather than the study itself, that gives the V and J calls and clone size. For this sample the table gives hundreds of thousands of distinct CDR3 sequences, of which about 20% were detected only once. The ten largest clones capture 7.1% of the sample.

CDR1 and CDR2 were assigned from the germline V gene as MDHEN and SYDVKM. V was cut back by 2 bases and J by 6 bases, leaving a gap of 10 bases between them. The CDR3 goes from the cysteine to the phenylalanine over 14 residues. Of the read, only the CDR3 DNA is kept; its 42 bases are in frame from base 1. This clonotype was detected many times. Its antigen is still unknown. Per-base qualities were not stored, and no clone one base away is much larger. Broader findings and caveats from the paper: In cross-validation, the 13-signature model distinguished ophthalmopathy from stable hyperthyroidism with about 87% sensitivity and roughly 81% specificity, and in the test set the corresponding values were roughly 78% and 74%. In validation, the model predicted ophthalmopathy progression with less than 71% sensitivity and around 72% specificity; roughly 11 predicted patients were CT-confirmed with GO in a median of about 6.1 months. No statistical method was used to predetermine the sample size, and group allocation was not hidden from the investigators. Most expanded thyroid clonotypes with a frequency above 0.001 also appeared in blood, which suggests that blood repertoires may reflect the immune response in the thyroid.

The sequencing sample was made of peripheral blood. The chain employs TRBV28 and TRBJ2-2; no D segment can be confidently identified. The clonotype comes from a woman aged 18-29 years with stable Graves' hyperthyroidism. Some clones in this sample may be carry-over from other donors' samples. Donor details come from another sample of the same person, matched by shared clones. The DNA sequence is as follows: TGTGCCAGCAGTTTACCGACAACGTCCGGGGAGCTGTTTTTT. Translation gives CASSLPTTSGELFF.